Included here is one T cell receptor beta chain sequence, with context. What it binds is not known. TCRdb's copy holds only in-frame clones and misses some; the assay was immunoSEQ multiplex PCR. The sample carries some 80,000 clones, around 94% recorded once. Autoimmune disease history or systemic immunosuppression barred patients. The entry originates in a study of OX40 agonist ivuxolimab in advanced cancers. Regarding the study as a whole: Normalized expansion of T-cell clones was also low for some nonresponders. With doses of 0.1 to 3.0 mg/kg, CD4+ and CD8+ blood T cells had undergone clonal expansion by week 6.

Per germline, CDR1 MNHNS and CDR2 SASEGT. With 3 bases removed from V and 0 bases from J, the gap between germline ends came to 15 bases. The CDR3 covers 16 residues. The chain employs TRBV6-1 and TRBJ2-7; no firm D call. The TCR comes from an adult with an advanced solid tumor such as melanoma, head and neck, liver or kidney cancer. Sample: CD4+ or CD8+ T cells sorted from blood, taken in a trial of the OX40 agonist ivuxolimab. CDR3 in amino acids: CASSDQDPRSSYEQYF. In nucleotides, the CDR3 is TGTGCCAGCAGTGACCAAGACCCGCGCAGCTCCTACGAGCAGTACTTC.